A selection of T cell receptor beta chains follows, all from one sample in a study of preoperative IRX-2 immunotherapy in early breast cancer. The data were produced by immunoSEQ multiplex PCR, yet TCRdb's version contains in-frame clones alone and is incomplete. The sample yields fewer than 40,000 clones, more than 90% seen once. The sample here was taken from a patient treated with IRX-2 immunotherapy. These receptors came from a human donor with breast cancer. Each CDR3 is given with its conserved first and last residue. D genes are given only for firm matches. Size values are once, few and many counts, or a class for expanded clones, and some rows have none.

d_call	clone_size	j_call	v_call	cdr3_nt	cdr3_aa
-	-	TRBJ1-1	TRBV21-1	TGTGCCACCACCTTTGGAGAAACAGGGGGCTATGAAGCTTTCTTT	CATTFGETGGYEAFF
-	-	TRBJ1-5	TRBV19	TGTGCCAGTACCATTGACAGGCAGGGTCAGCCCCAGCATTTT	CASTIDRQGQPQHF
-	-	TRBJ2-1	TRBV18	TGTGCCAGCTCACCTTTCTTATCGGGGAATGAGCAGTTCTTC	CASSPFLSGNEQFF
-	-	TRBJ1-1	TRBV21-1	TGTGCCAGCAGCGAGGGCACTGAAGCTTTCTTT	CASSEGTEAFF
-	-	TRBJ1-5	TRBV19	TGTGCCAGTAAGTCCAGGGAAGGCCAGCCCCAGCATTTT	CASKSREGQPQHF
TRBD1	-	TRBJ2-1	TRBV19	TGTGCCAGTAGTACCTGGACAGGGAATTACAATGAGCAGTTCTTC	CASSTWTGNYNEQFF
-	-	TRBJ2-1	TRBV11-2	TGTGCCAGCAGCTTAGCGGGGGCCAATGAGCAGTTCTTC	CASSLAGANEQFF
-	-	TRBJ2-3	TRBV7-3	TGTGCCAGCAGCCCCGGACCTAGCACAGATACGCAGTATTTT	CASSPGPSTDTQYF
-	-	TRBJ1-2	TRBV6-5	TGTGCCAGCAGTCCGACAGTTCCCGCTAACTATGGCTACACCTTC	CASSPTVPANYGYTF
TRBD2	-	TRBJ2-2	TRBV11-2	TGTGCCAGCAGCCCGGGAGCGCTAGCGGGGGGCTGGGAGCTGTTTTTT	CASSPGALAGGWELFF
-	once	TRBJ2-6	TRBV6-6	TGTGCCAGCACTCAGGCTACTGGGGCCAACGTCCTGACTTTC	CASTQATGANVLTF
TRBD1	-	TRBJ1-5	TRBV6-1	TGTGCCACGAACCCCGGACAGGTCCATCAGCCCCAGCATTTT	CATNPGQVHQPQHF
-	-	TRBJ1-6	TRBV27	TGTGCCAGCACTCGGCGGGGGGGCCAAGATAATTCACCCCTCCACTTT	CASTRRGGQDNSPLHF
-	-	TRBJ2-6	TRBV4-2	TGTGCCAGCAGCCAAGTAAGGATTTCTGGGGCCAACGTCCTGACTTTC	CASSQVRISGANVLTF
-	-	TRBJ2-1	TRBV2	TGTGCCAGCAGTGTGGAGGGGACTGAGCAGTTCTTC	CASSVEGTEQFF
-	-	TRBJ2-7	TRBV30	TGTGCCTGGAGTGTATGGGACGAGCAGTACTTC	CAWSVWDEQYF
-	-	TRBJ1-1	TRBV11-2	TGTGCCAGCAGCTTTGGGGCAGGGACCACTGAAGCTTTCTTT	CASSFGAGTTEAFF
-	-	TRBJ2-7	TRBV25-1	TGTGCCAGCAGGGCCGGGGCACCCTACGAGCAGTACTTC	CASRAGAPYEQYF
-	-	TRBJ2-5	TRBV5-1	TGCGCCAGCACCTTGGGGGGCGGGGAGACCCAGTACTTC	CASTLGGGETQYF
-	-	TRBJ2-2	TRBV6-5	TGTGCCAGCAGTTACCGTGCCGGTCGGGATCGACTGTTTTTT	CASSYRAGRDRLFF
-	-	TRBJ2-3	TRBV9	TGTGCCAGCAGCGTAGCCGGCCCAGAGACGCAGTATTTT	CASSVAGPETQYF
TRBD2	-	TRBJ2-3	TRBV5-1	TGCGCCAGCAGCCTAGCGGGGGAGACAGATACGCAGTATTTT	CASSLAGETDTQYF